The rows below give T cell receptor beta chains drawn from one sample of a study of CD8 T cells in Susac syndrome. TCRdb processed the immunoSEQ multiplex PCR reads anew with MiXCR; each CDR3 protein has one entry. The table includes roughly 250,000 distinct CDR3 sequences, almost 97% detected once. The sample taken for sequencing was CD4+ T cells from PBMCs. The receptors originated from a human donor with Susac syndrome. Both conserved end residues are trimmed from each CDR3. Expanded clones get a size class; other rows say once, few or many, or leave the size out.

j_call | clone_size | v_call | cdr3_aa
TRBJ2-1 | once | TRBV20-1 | SATWGTRNNEQF
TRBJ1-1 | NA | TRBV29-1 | SVALRRNTEAF
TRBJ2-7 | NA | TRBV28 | ASSPEIDSPRQY
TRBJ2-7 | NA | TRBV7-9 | ASSPFAGGIYEQY
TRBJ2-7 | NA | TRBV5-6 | ASSRADRGQSYEQY
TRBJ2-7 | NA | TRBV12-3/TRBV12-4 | ASSWGAGEGGEQY
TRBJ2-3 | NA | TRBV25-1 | ASSDREADTQY
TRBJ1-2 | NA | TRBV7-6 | ASSPLFRDRGMRGYT
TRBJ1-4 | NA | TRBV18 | ASSPPQGLSNEKLF
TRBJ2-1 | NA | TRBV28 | ASTSRGLVLLTGEQF
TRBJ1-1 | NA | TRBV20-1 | SARVSGQKNTEAF
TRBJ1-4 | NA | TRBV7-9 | ASSPGGPTNEKLF
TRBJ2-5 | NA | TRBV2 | ASSEDKDSATQETQY
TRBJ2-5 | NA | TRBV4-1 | ASSLAGTGGLETQY
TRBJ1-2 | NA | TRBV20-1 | SVLERRTGGVYGYT
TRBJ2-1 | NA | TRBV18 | ASSPLSGRGQF
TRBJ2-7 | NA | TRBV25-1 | ASSEGGLAGEQY
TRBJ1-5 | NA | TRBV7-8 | ASSSWGGEGQPQH
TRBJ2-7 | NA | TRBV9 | ASSVSGTSGSEQY
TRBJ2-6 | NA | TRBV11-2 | ASSLGAGVRSPSGANVLT